One sample yielded the 12 T cell receptor beta chains listed below, sequenced in a study of cytomegalovirus exposure and HLA in healthy donors (TCRdb year 2017). To prepare the library, the immunoSEQ multiplex PCR assay was applied. For the multiplex PCR, a mixture combining 60 forward primers for TCR Vbeta segments and 13 reverse primers for TCR Jbeta segments was used. TCRdb mirrors the immuneACCESS table, restricted to in-frame sequences. Some clones are absent from its copies; in checked studies, under half trace to an unresolved V gene, and the reason for the others is unknown. The sample contains 120,000 or so clones, approximately 80% of them found a single time. The ten largest account for 2.5% to 3% of the sample. Sequenced material: PBMCs. The receptors here all came from a young man in good health and CMV-seronegative.

The J gene is TRBJ2-2, the V gene TRBV20-1; D is unclear. This CDR3 has 11 amino acids. The V gene's germline CDR1 is DFQATT and CDR2 SNEGSKA (reference sequence). The V end lost 6 bases, the J end lost 4 bases, and 6 bases lay between the germline ends. The CDR3 sequence: CSANSTGELFF. The CDR3 coding sequence is TGCAGTGCCAATAGCACCGGGGAGCTGTTTTTT.

The chain links TRBV6-1 to TRBJ2-7, with D tentatively TRBD2 (5 bases). V was shortened by 3 bases and J by 4 bases, with 10 bases between the two germline ends. CDR1 is MNHNS, CDR2 SASEGT, per germline. The CDR3 has 13 amino acids. DNA for the CDR3: TGTGCCAGCAGTGAGAGGCTAGCTTACGAGCAGTACTTC. Translating it yields CASSERLAYEQYF.

This chain connects TRBV19 to TRBJ2-2; 7 bases are shared with TRBD2. J lost 8 bases, V lost 2 bases, and 5 bases had no gene match. This CDR3 comprises 14 residues. The germline gives CDR1 LNHDA, CDR2 SQIVND (reference sequence). Here the CDR3 reads CASSIRGSGGELFF. CDR3 DNA sequence: TGTGCCAGTAGTATAAGAGGTAGCGGGGGGGAGCTGTTTTTT.

The V and J genes are TRBV28 and TRBJ1-2; D is uncertain. Between the trimmed V and J ends, which lost 1 base and 8 bases, there was a span of 14 bases. The CDR3 extends over 14 amino acids. Per the germline V gene, CDR1 is MDHEN and CDR2 is SYDVKM. The CDR3 DNA reads TGTGCCAGCAGTTTATTTGCCCGGGGTGACGGCTACACCTTC. Amino acid sequence: CASSLFARGDGYTF.

This rearrangement joins TRBV28 to TRBJ2-1; weak D call: TRBD2 (7 bases). In germline, CDR1 is MDHEN, CDR2 SYDVKM. V was cut by 4 bases and J by 3 bases, with 22 bases left in between. This CDR3 has 18 amino acids. CDR3 nucleotides: TGTGCCAGCAGTTCGACGATCGGGGGAGGGGGAGTCTACAATGAGCAGTTCTTC. It encodes CASSSTIGGGGVYNEQFF.

The V and J genes are TRBV7-8 and TRBJ2-1; D not certain. The V and J ends lost 10 bases and 5 bases respectively, with 12 bases between them. This CDR3 is built from 12 residues. From germline, CDR1 is SGHVS and CDR2 FQNEAQ. The CDR3 loop reads CATRSCHNEQFF. The CDR3 DNA is TGTGCCACCCGGAGCTGCCACAATGAGCAGTTCTTC.

The V call is TRBV12-5, the J call TRBJ1-1; no reliable D call. The CDR3 totals 17 residues. The germline gives CDR1 LGHNT, CDR2 FRNRAP. Trimming removed 1 base from V and 1 base from J, with 16 bases in between. The CDR3 spells CASGLATGRMRNTEAFF. DNA of the CDR3: TGTGCTAGTGGTTTGGCCACCGGGAGGATGAGGAACACTGAAGCTTTCTTT.

The chain couples TRBV7-8 to TRBJ2-3, with D tentatively TRBD1 (5 bases). The ends were cut back, 5 bases at V and 2 bases at J, with 8 bases in the middle. The length of the CDR3 is 13 residues. Germline loops: CDR1 SGHVS, CDR2 FQNEAQ. The CDR3 loop reads CASSPDTTDTQYF. In nucleotides, the CDR3 is TGTGCCAGCAGCCCGGACACCACAGATACGCAGTATTTT.

The sample holds a few counts of this clone. The CDR3 DNA is TGTGCCAGCAGTTACAAGGGGGAAGCTTTCTTT. Its translation is CASSYKGEAFF. The J gene is TRBJ1-1, the V gene TRBV6-6; D is possibly TRBD1 (5 bases). The CDR3 has 11 amino acids. The V end was cut by 2 bases, the J end by 8 bases, with 6 bases between. The germline V gene encodes CDR1 MNHNY and CDR2 SVGAGI (reference sequence).

V usage is TRBV28 and J usage is TRBJ2-7; 8 nucleotides match TRBD2. The trim removed 3 bases at V and 5 bases at J, leaving 9 bases unmatched. The CDR3 totals 15 residues. Looked up from germline, CDR1 is MDHEN and CDR2 is SYDVKM. The CDR3 region has the DNA TGTGCCAGCAGTTTCCCCGGGGGGGGGCGGGACGAGCAGTACTTC. Its protein product is CASSFPGGGRDEQYF.

V is TRBV28 and J is TRBJ1-5, with 8 nucleotides matching TRBD1. Per the germline V gene, CDR1 is MDHEN and CDR2 is SYDVKM. The V and J ends lost 5 bases and 6 bases, in that order; junction bases with no gene match: 21. The CDR3 loop spans 19 amino acids. Here the CDR3 reads CASSPRTGRLGVVSQPQHF. For the CDR3, the DNA is TGTGCCAGCAGTCCCCGGACAGGGCGACTCGGTGTAGTCAGTCAGCCCCAGCATTTT.

The chain carries TRBV5-1 and TRBJ1-2; 8 bases line up with TRBD1. This CDR3 is built from 17 residues. Germline-derived CDR1 and CDR2 are SGHRS and YFSETQ. V dropped 4 bases and J dropped 0; count of bases not matched to a gene: 11. Here the CDR3 DNA reads TGCGCCAGCAGCCCCTATTCGACAGGGGCAGCTAACTATGGCTACACCTTC. Translated: CASSPYSTGAANYGYTF. Filled out from reference TRBV5-1 and TRBJ1-2, the complete variable domain reads KAGVTQTPRYLIKTRGQQVTLSCSPISGHRSVSWYQQTPGQGLQFLFEYFSETQRNKGNFPGRFSGRQFSNSRSEMNVSTLELGDSALYLCASSPYSTGAANYGYTFGSGTRLTVV.